These 20 T cell receptor beta chains originate from one sample sequenced in a study of early T cells in non-severe SARS-CoV-2 infection. MiXCR, run by TCRdb on the 5' RACE reads, gives a single entry per CDR3 protein. The repertoire includes just under 90,000 distinct CDR3 sequences, roughly an eighth of them detected once, and roughly 6.4% sits in the top ten. Sequenced: whole blood. The receptors shown here come from an adult who was a healthcare worker with PCR-confirmed SARS-CoV-2 infection or an uninfected control (not recorded which).

In its sample, this clonotype was seen a few times. The gene calls are TRBV20-1 and TRBJ2-5; TRBD2 aligns across 7 bases. Germline V lookup: CDR1 DFQATT, CDR2 SNEGSKA (reference sequence). V lost 2 bases and J lost 2; bases outside the gene matches: 2. This CDR3 has 13 residues. The DNA for the CDR3 is TGCAGTGCTAGACTAGCGGCACAAGAGACCCAGTACTTC. The encoded protein is CSARLAAQETQYF.

J is TRBJ2-7 and V is TRBV7-6; D might be TRBD2 (6 bases). Trimming pared 1 base from V and 2 bases from J, leaving 12 bases between. This CDR3 is built from 15 residues. Germline V gene lookup returns CDR1 SGHVS and CDR2 FNYEAQ. Here the CDR3 reads CASSLGGGPTYEQYF. The CDR3, as DNA: TGTGCCAGCAGCTTAGGGGGAGGACCCACCTACGAGCAGTACTTC.

In this sample, this clonotype turned up a few times. CDR3 amino acids: CASRSGNADTQYF. CDR3 nucleotides: TGCGCCAGCCGATCGGGGAATGCAGATACGCAGTATTTT. V usage is TRBV5-1 and J usage is TRBJ2-3, with D maybe TRBD2 (5 bases). Trimming pared 7 bases from V and 4 bases from J, leaving 13 bases between. The length of the CDR3 is 13 residues. CDR1 and CDR2 from the germline V gene are SGHRS and YFSETQ.

The chain links TRBV29-1 to TRBJ1-2; 12 bases agree with TRBD1. This CDR3 is built from 13 residues. CDR1 and CDR2 from the germline V gene are SQVTM and ANQGSEA. Losses at the gene ends were 4 bases for V and 7 bases for J; bases not matched to a gene: 4. CDR3 DNA sequence: TGCAGCGTTGTTGGGACAGGGGGCTCTGGCTACACCTTC. Translating it yields CSVVGTGGSGYTF.

The gene calls are TRBV12-3 or TRBV12-4 and TRBJ1-3; no reliable D call. V was shortened by 3 bases and J by 1 base, with 13 bases between the two germline ends. This CDR3 is built from 16 residues. The CDR3, as DNA: TGTGCCAGCAGTTTCGCACCCAACTGGTCTGGAAACACCATATATTTT. Its translation: CASSFAPNWSGNTIYF.

This rearrangement joins TRBV7-2 to TRBJ2-3; D is ambiguous. The V gene's germline CDR1 is SGHTA and CDR2 FQGNSA. The CDR3 runs to 14 residues. V was pared by 5 bases and J by 4 bases, with 13 bases between. CDR3 bases: TGTGCCAGCAGCCCCTTGGCGTGGCCAGATACGCAGTATTTT. This gives the protein CASSPLAWPDTQYF.

There are a few counts of this clonotype. The J gene is TRBJ1-1, the V gene TRBV9; a weak D match, TRBD1 (5 bases). In germline, CDR1 is SGDLS, CDR2 YYNGEE. This CDR3 is built from 15 residues. V was shortened by 0 bases and J by 0 bases, with 9 bases between the two germline ends. The CDR3 bases are TGTGCCAGCAGCGTAGGGCCGACAGTGAACACTGAAGCTTTCTTT. Its translation is CASSVGPTVNTEAFF.

This clonotype was seen ten or more times. V gene TRBV20-1 combines with J gene TRBJ2-1; D is uncertain. Trimming cost V 6 bases and J 0 bases, with 12 bases left between them. The CDR3 has 14 amino acids. Germline lookup yields CDR1 DFQATT and CDR2 SNEGSKA (reference sequence). The CDR3 DNA follows: TGCAGTGCCGCCAGCGAACACTCCTACAATGAGCAGTTCTTC. Translating it yields CSAASEHSYNEQFF.

This chain connects TRBV30 to TRBJ1-1, with unresolved D. In germline, CDR1 is GTSNPN, CDR2 SVGIG (reference sequence). V lost 0 bases and J 3 bases, leaving 11 bases between the germline ends. The CDR3 spans 14 residues. CDR3: CAWSVLDVDTEAFF. CDR3 nucleotide sequence: TGTGCCTGGAGTGTACTGGACGTGGACACTGAAGCTTTCTTT.

This clonotype was picked up many times. The gene calls are TRBV19 and TRBJ2-1; the match to TRBD2 covers 11 bases. The CDR3 loop spans 17 amino acids. Germline V gene data show CDR1 as LNHDA and CDR2 as SQIVND (reference sequence). Trimming at V came to 5 bases and at J to 0 bases, leaving 6 bases not matched to a gene. DNA of the CDR3: TGTGCCAGTAGTCCGACTAGCGGGAAGATCTCCTACAATGAGCAGTTCTTC. It is translated as CASSPTSGKISYNEQFF.

This clonotype was recorded many times. The rearrangement uses TRBV6-1 and TRBJ2-7; TRBD2 matches 8 bases. CDR3 length: 13 residues. The J segment lost 3 bases and the V segment lost 8 bases, leaving 6 bases of the junction unmatched. Germline CDR1 and CDR2: MNHNS and SASEGT. CDR3 region: CASGGLVVYEQYF. CDR3 nucleotides: TGTGCCAGCGGGGGACTAGTAGTCTACGAGCAGTACTTC.

This clonotype has a count of ten or more. The chain links TRBV29-1 to TRBJ1-5; D is uncertain. Germline CDR1 reads SQVTM; CDR2 reads ANQGSEA. CDR3 length: 12 amino acids. V was trimmed by 5 bases and J by 7 bases, leaving 12 bases between them. CDR3 nucleotide sequence: TGCAGCGTTTGGACGGAGGGACAGCCCCAGCATTTT. It translates to CSVWTEGQPQHF.

The V and J genes are TRBV28 and TRBJ2-5; weak D call: TRBD1 (5 bases). Deletions cut 3 bases from V and 5 bases from J, with 13 bases between. The CDR3 has 14 amino acids. Germline CDR1 is MDHEN and CDR2 is SYDVKM. CDR3 bases: TGTGCCAGCAGTTTCCTTCAGGGAATGGAGACCCAGTACTTC. Translation gives CASSFLQGMETQYF.

The genes are TRBV29-1 and TRBJ2-1; the match to TRBD2 covers 13 bases. With 4 bases clipped from V and 6 bases from J, the junction kept 0 bases outside the gene matches. Germline CDR1 reads SQVTM; CDR2 reads ANQGSEA. The CDR3 loop spans 13 amino acids. The CDR3 loop is CSVGTSGSNEQFF. DNA of the CDR3: TGCAGCGTTGGGACTAGCGGGAGCAATGAGCAGTTCTTC.

The rearrangement joins TRBV11-2 to TRBJ1-2; 8 positions agree with TRBD1. Germline assignment: CDR1 SGHAT and CDR2 FQNNGV. V lost 4 bases to trimming and J lost 5 bases; unmatched junction nucleotides: 9. CDR3 length: 15 amino acids. CDR3 in DNA: TGTGCCAGCAGCTCAGGACAGGGTTTGGGGTATGGCTACACCTTC. Amino acid sequence: CASSSGQGLGYGYTF.

The rearrangement joins TRBV11-3 to TRBJ2-3, with 7 bases that match TRBD2. Germline assignment: CDR1 SGHNT and CDR2 YENEEA. V shed 5 bases, J shed 2 bases, and the junction held 10 bases outside the gene matches. The CDR3 is made up of 16 amino acids. The CDR3 sequence is CASSHGGFPDTDTQYF. The CDR3 DNA follows: TGTGCCAGCAGCCACGGGGGGTTTCCCGACACAGATACGCAGTATTTT. Drawing the rest from reference TRBV11-3 and TRBJ2-3, the complete variable domain is EAGVVQSPRYKIIEKKQPVAFWCNPISGHNTLYWYLQNLGQGPELLIRYENEEAVDDSQLPKDRFSAERLKGVDSTLKIQPAELGDSAVYLCASSHGGFPDTDTQYFGPGTRLTVL.

A few counts support this clonotype. The chain carries TRBV28 and TRBJ1-2; no definite D call. The CDR3 loop spans 17 amino acids. V was cut by 4 bases and J by 4 bases, with 22 bases left in between. Germline CDR1 reads MDHEN; CDR2 reads SYDVKM. This CDR3 is CASSWRQVLERGYGYTF. Written as DNA, the CDR3 is TGTGCCAGCAGTTGGAGGCAGGTCTTGGAACGGGGCTATGGCTACACCTTC.

This chain joins TRBV7-6 and TRBJ2-2, with D perhaps matching TRBD2 (6 bases). This CDR3 comprises 15 residues. Per germline, CDR1 SGHVS and CDR2 FNYEAQ. Trimming shortened V by 2 bases and J by 4 bases, and 11 bases separated the two germline ends. CDR3 protein: CASSLTSITTGELFF. In DNA form, the CDR3 reads TGTGCCAGCAGCTTAACTAGCATAACCACCGGGGAGCTGTTTTTT. The full variable domain, completed using reference TRBV7-6 and TRBJ2-2, is GAGVSQSPRYKVTKRGQDVALRCDPISGHVSLYWYRQALGQGPEFLTYFNYEAQQDKSGLPNDRFSAERPEGSISTLTIQRTEQRDSAMYRCASSLTSITTGELFFGEGSRLTVL.

J is TRBJ1-5 and V is TRBV2; 9 bases match TRBD1. This CDR3 has 15 amino acids. Trimming cost V 7 bases and J 1 base; bases outside gene matches: 5. Germline V gene data show CDR1 as SNHLY and CDR2 as FYNNEI. The CDR3 sequence: CASKRGQGSNQPQHF. CDR3 nucleotide sequence: TGTGCCAGCAAGAGAGGACAGGGGAGCAATCAGCCCCAGCATTTT. Full variable domain (missing parts from reference TRBV2 and TRBJ1-5): EPEVTQTPSHQVTQMGQEVILRCVPISNHLYFYWYRQILGQKVEFLVSFYNNEISEKSEIFDDQFSVERPDGSNFTLKIRSTKLEDSAMYFCASKRGQGSNQPQHFGDGTRLSIL.

There are many counts of this clonotype. The chain joins TRBV11-3 to TRBJ2-7; D is ambiguous. The CDR3 consists of 15 residues. The germline V and J ends were trimmed by 1 base and 0 bases, with 10 bases remaining between them. Germline V gene sequence: CDR1 SGHNT, CDR2 YENEEA. The CDR3 region is CASSLGAHPSYEQYF. DNA of the CDR3: TGTGCCAGCAGCTTAGGGGCCCATCCCTCCTACGAGCAGTACTTC.